This TCR beta chain was identified in a study of blood T cell repertoires in COVID-19. Across the study: Samples taken during acute and convalescent COVID-19 were collected in the United States, Italy and Spain. PBMCs, B-cell-depleted T cells, or T cells were the source of the cDNA or gDNA that made up the material.

Libraries were prepared by immunoSEQ multiplex PCR; TCRdb keeps only in-frame clonotypes and omits some of them. The profile shows fewer than 600,000 clones, 89% of them singletons. CDR1 LNHDA and CDR2 SQIVND come from the germline V gene (reference sequence). CDR3 length: 14 residues. With V trimmed by 5 bases and J by 5 bases, 7 bases remained unmatched. The TCR was taken from a man between 18 and 29 years old with COVID-19, enrolled during active disease. Sequencing input: peripheral blood. The rearrangement links TRBV19 to TRBJ2-7, with 9 bases matching TRBD1. The CDR3 sequence is CASSPKQGANEQYF. CDR3 coding DNA: TGTGCCAGTAGTCCAAAACAGGGGGCCAACGAGCAGTACTTC.